The sequence of this T cell receptor (beta chain) was determined in a study of monozygotic twins with inflammatory bowel disease. Regarding this clonotype: Its antigen is still unknown.

Points from the study as a whole: It was in IBD patients that TCRbeta diversity (inverse Simpson) was lower than in healthy co-twins.

Reanalyzing the 5' RACE reads, TCRdb keeps one entry per CDR3 protein, without DNA. The repertoire table contains approximately 400,000 distinct CDR3 sequences. This CDR3 region has 12 residues. The germline V gene has CDR1 DFQATT and CDR2 SNEGSKA (reference sequence). Sequences were obtained from blood. This sequence was found in a human donor with ulcerative colitis or Crohn's disease, or a healthy co-twin of an affected twin (not recorded which). This chain uses TRBV20-1 with TRBJ1-2; the D call of TRBD1 rests on TCRdb alone, since no DNA is present to check it. This CDR3 reads CSAFYGGNGYTF.